A selection of T cell receptor beta chains follows, all from one sample in a study of blood T cell repertoires in COVID-19. Profiling relied on immunoSEQ multiplex PCR, and the TCRdb table lists in-frame clones only, not all of them. Among about 320,000 clones listed, roughly 85% were seen once. Sequenced material: PBMCs or T cells enriched from blood (not recorded which). The receptors derive from a woman between 25 and 40 years old who had been exposed to COVID-19. CDR3s include the opening cysteine and the closing phenylalanine or tryptophan. D genes are given only for firm matches. A row's size may be missing; if present it is once, few, many or a size class.

>TRBJ1-5|NA|NA|TRBV4-1
CASSQIHSGSGQPQHF
TGCGCCAGCAGCCAAATCCATTCAGGGTCTGGGCAGCCCCAGCATTTT
>TRBJ2-7|NA|NA|TRBV27
CASRPASRVNSYEQYF
TGTGCCAGCAGGCCCGCCTCCCGGGTTAATTCCTACGAGCAGTACTTC
>TRBJ1-1|TRBD1|NA|TRBV7-3
CASSSLGTGGRSTEAFF
TGTGCCAGCAGCTCCTTAGGGACAGGGGGCAGAAGCACTGAAGCTTTCTTT
>TRBJ1-3|NA|NA|TRBV28
CASSAVAVGNTIYF
TGTGCCAGCAGTGCGGTGGCGGTGGGAAACACCATATATTTT
>TRBJ1-6|NA|NA|TRBV5-4
CASSLGSGIGNSPLHF
TGTGCCAGCAGCTTAGGATCGGGAATAGGGAATTCACCCCTCCACTTT
>TRBJ2-3|TRBD2|NA|TRBV19
CASRMLGGGTDTQYF
TGTGCCAGTAGAATGTTGGGGGGAGGGACAGATACGCAGTATTTT
>TRBJ1-3|TRBD1|NA|TRBV3-1/TRBV3-2
CASSQSQGRGHTIYF
TGTGCCAGCAGCCAATCCCAAGGCAGGGGGCACACCATATATTTT
>TRBJ1-6|TRBD1|NA|TRBV19
CASSLQGENSPLHF
TGTGCCAGTAGTCTACAGGGGGAGAATTCACCCCTCCACTTT
>TRBJ2-7|NA|NA|TRBV5-1
CASSLTGKNEQYF
TGCGCCAGCAGCTTGACAGGGAAAAACGAGCAGTACTTC
>TRBJ2-3|NA|NA|TRBV7-3
CASSPQGSTDTQYF
TGTGCCAGCAGCCCACAGGGATCCACAGATACGCAGTATTTT
>TRBJ1-6|NA|many|TRBV5-1
CASSLGLGNSPLHF
TGCGCCAGCAGCTTGGGACTGGGTAATTCACCCCTCCACTTT
>TRBJ1-2|NA|NA|TRBV28
CASSLLIRGSGYTF
TGTGCCAGCAGTTTACTTATAAGGGGTAGCGGCTACACCTTC
>TRBJ1-4|TRBD1|NA|TRBV6-1
CASSDIGLGTGVATNEKLFF
TGTGCCAGCAGTGATATCGGTTTAGGGACAGGGGTTGCAACTAATGAAAAACTGTTTTTT
>TRBJ2-2|TRBD2|NA|TRBV11-1
CASSSSGSDTGELFF
TGTGCCAGCAGCTCTAGCGGGAGCGACACCGGGGAGCTGTTTTTT
>TRBJ1-1|NA|NA|TRBV21-1
CASSKALIGGGTEAFF
TGTGCCAGCAGCAAAGCGCTAATTGGGGGAGGAACTGAAGCTTTCTTT
>TRBJ1-5|NA|NA|TRBV7-9
CASSLAVGQPQHF
TGTGCCAGCAGCTTAGCGGTCGGTCAGCCCCAGCATTTT
>TRBJ1-5|NA|NA|TRBV3-1/TRBV3-2
CASSQGDMNQPQHF
TGTGCCAGCAGCCAAGGGGACATGAATCAGCCCCAGCATTTT
>TRBJ1-4|NA|NA|TRBV12-3/TRBV12-4
CASSSGGEKLFF
TGTGCCAGCAGCTCGGGGGGGGAAAAACTGTTTTTT
>TRBJ2-7|NA|NA|TRBV5-4
CASSLAAGSKVYEQYF
TGTGCCAGCAGCTTGGCAGCAGGGTCAAAAGTCTACGAGCAGTACTTC
>TRBJ1-3|NA|NA|TRBV11-1
CASSFNQGTGNTIYF
TGTGCCAGCAGCTTCAACCAGGGAACCGGAAACACCATATATTTT
>TRBJ2-4|NA|NA|TRBV5-1
CASSPRTPGDIQYF
TGCGCCAGCAGCCCCAGGACTCCTGGGGACATTCAGTACTTC
>TRBJ2-5|TRBD1|NA|TRBV11-3
CASSLGQTQETQYF
TGTGCCAGCAGCTTGGGACAGACGCAAGAGACCCAGTACTTC
>TRBJ2-3|NA|NA|TRBV30
CAWSPLGARTDTQYF
TGTGCCTGGAGTCCCCTGGGGGCTCGCACAGATACGCAGTATTTT
>TRBJ2-1|NA|NA|TRBV5-1
CASSQGDWGDEQFF
TGCGCCAGCAGCCAAGGGGACTGGGGCGATGAGCAGTTCTTC
>TRBJ2-7|TRBD1|NA|TRBV29-1
CSVDSGTGTYEQYF
TGCAGCGTTGACTCCGGGACAGGGACCTACGAGCAGTACTTC
>TRBJ2-3|NA|NA|TRBV7-8
CASSLSRRTDTQYF
TGTGCCAGCAGCTTAAGCCGCCGGACAGATACGCAGTATTTT
>TRBJ1-2|TRBD1|NA|TRBV19
CASSIGGQEFVKGYTF
TGTGCCAGTAGTATCGGCGGACAGGAATTCGTCAAAGGCTACACCTTC
>TRBJ2-2|NA|few|TRBV7-3
CASSLTLYILDRNTGELFF
TGTGCCAGCAGCTTAACGCTTTATATACTTGACAGGAACACCGGGGAGCTGTTTTTT
>TRBJ2-5|TRBD2|NA|TRBV7-9
CASSLVGLEETQYF
TGTGCCAGCAGCTTAGTAGGACTAGAGGAGACCCAGTACTTC
>TRBJ2-1|NA|NA|TRBV4-3
CASSQDVVSEQFF
TGCGCCAGCAGCCAAGACGTTGTGAGTGAGCAGTTCTTC
>TRBJ1-2|NA|NA|TRBV4-2
CASSRGREYYGYTF
TGTGCCAGCAGCCGGGGGAGGGAGTACTATGGCTACACCTTC
>TRBJ1-2|TRBD1|NA|TRBV4-1
CASSQGPRTGDYGYTF
TGCGCCAGCAGCCAAGGACCACGGACAGGCGACTATGGCTACACCTTC
>TRBJ1-4|NA|NA|TRBV28
CASSQGKTATNEKLFF
TGTGCCAGCAGTCAGGGGAAGACTGCAACTAATGAAAAACTGTTTTTT
>TRBJ1-5|NA|NA|TRBV30
CAAIGSGRGQPQHF
TGTGCCGCCATCGGGTCAGGGAGGGGTCAGCCCCAGCATTTT
>TRBJ1-6|NA|many|TRBV7-9
CASSLTELNNSPLHF
TGTGCCAGCAGCTTAACAGAGCTTAATAATTCACCCCTCCACTTT
>TRBJ1-1|TRBD1|NA|TRBV2
CASSKGQGGTEAFF
TGTGCCAGCAGCAAGGGACAGGGTGGCACTGAAGCTTTCTTT
>TRBJ1-2|NA|NA|TRBV20-1
CSATDSYGYTF
TGCAGTGCCACTGACAGCTATGGCTACACCTTC
>TRBJ1-2|NA|NA|TRBV6-5
CASSYSHPQGSYGYTF
TGTGCCAGCAGTTACTCCCACCCACAGGGAAGCTATGGCTACACCTTC
>TRBJ2-1|NA|NA|TRBV27
CASSIHQYNEQFF
TGTGCCAGCAGTATCCATCAGTACAATGAGCAGTTCTTC
>TRBJ1-6|NA|NA|TRBV6-1
CASSVEGRSYNSPLHF
TGTGCCAGCAGTGTAGAGGGCCGTTCCTATAATTCACCCCTCCACTTT
>TRBJ1-5|NA|once|TRBV27
CASSLFPSTLNQPQHF
TGTGCCAGCAGTTTATTTCCCTCTACCCTCAATCAGCCCCAGCATTTT
>TRBJ1-1|NA|NA|TRBV5-1
CASRGGVENTEAFF
TGCGCCAGCAGGGGAGGGGTCGAGAACACTGAAGCTTTCTTT
>TRBJ2-4|NA|NA|TRBV19
CASSQAGGKNIQYF
TGTGCCAGTAGTCAAGCGGGTGGCAAAAACATTCAGTACTTC
>TRBJ2-7|NA|NA|TRBV3-1/TRBV3-2
CASSQLSGNEQYF
TGTGCCAGCAGCCAGTTGTCGGGTAACGAGCAGTACTTC
>TRBJ2-7|NA|NA|TRBV5-1
CASSDAGYHEQYF
TGCGCCAGCAGCGATGCAGGGTACCACGAGCAGTACTTC
>TRBJ1-1|NA|NA|TRBV11-2
CASSLEGGRMNTEAFF
TGTGCCAGCAGCTTAGAGGGTGGGAGAATGAACACTGAAGCTTTCTTT
>TRBJ2-7|TRBD1|NA|TRBV5-4
CASSQMGQAAYEQYF
TGTGCCAGCAGCCAAATGGGACAGGCGGCCTACGAGCAGTACTTC
>TRBJ2-5|TRBD1|NA|TRBV30
CAWGGSDRRQETQYF
TGTGCCTGGGGCGGATCGGACAGGCGACAAGAGACCCAGTACTTC
>TRBJ1-6|TRBD1|NA|TRBV12-3/TRBV12-4
CASSLPTGAPLHF
TGTGCCAGCAGTTTGCCCACAGGGGCACCCCTCCACTTT
>TRBJ1-4|TRBD1|NA|TRBV25-1
CASRSTGGSALGEKLFF
TGTGCCAGCAGATCAACAGGGGGCTCCGCCCTGGGTGAAAAACTGTTTTTT
>TRBJ2-2|TRBD2|once|TRBV4-1
CASSQTSGWNTGELFF
TGCGCCAGCAGCCAGACTAGCGGCTGGAACACCGGGGAGCTGTTTTTT
>TRBJ2-6|NA|NA|TRBV3-1/TRBV3-2
CASRGRRGSGANVLTF
TGTGCCAGCAGAGGGCGAAGAGGGTCTGGGGCCAACGTCCTGACTTTC
>TRBJ1-2|TRBD1|NA|TRBV6-5
CASVRGQGNYGYTF
TGTGCCAGCGTCCGGGGACAGGGGAACTATGGCTACACCTTC
>TRBJ1-3|NA|NA|TRBV10-2
CASFGGRSSGNTIYF
TGCGCCAGCTTCGGGGGGCGGAGCTCTGGAAACACCATATATTTT
>TRBJ2-7|NA|NA|TRBV30
CAWSEGLGAYEQYF
TGTGCCTGGAGTGAGGGGTTGGGTGCCTACGAGCAGTACTTC
>TRBJ1-3|TRBD1|NA|TRBV5-4
CASSPEGALGNTIYF
TGTGCCAGCAGCCCAGAGGGGGCGCTTGGAAACACCATATATTTT
>TRBJ2-3|NA|NA|TRBV30
CAWDTSPDTQYF
TGTGCCTGGGACACTAGTCCCGATACGCAGTATTTT
>TRBJ2-3|NA|NA|TRBV7-2
CASSLDFGNTDTQYF
TGTGCCAGCAGCTTAGATTTCGGTAACACAGATACGCAGTATTTT
>TRBJ1-6|NA|NA|TRBV9
CASSAAGNLGSPLHF
TGTGCCAGCAGCGCAGCGGGAAATCTGGGTTCACCCCTCCACTTT
>TRBJ1-6|TRBD1|NA|TRBV7-9
CASSSPRQGAGSPLHF
TGTGCCAGCAGCTCCCCTAGACAGGGGGCAGGGTCACCCCTCCACTTT